This T cell receptor beta chain came from a study of T-cell reconstitution after alpha-beta-depleted transplantation in children. Researchers prepared the TCRbeta library using unique molecular identifiers, the study reports. TCRdb reanalysed the PCR reads using MiXCR and keeps one entry per CDR3 protein. The sample has a few hundred thousand distinct CDR3 sequences; roughly 22% are singletons. Germline loops: CDR1 MDHEN, CDR2 SYDVKM. The ends lost 8 bases at V and 2 bases at J; junction bases unmatched: 7. The CDR3 spans 15 residues. The chain is built from TRBV28 and TRBJ1-4, with TRBD1 matching over 8 bases. The origin of this receptor is a human donor who donated a stem cell graft to a child with acute myeloid leukemia. The sequences come from PBMCs from the stem cell graft donor, collected from the stem cell graft. CDR3 DNA sequence: TGTGCCAGCTGGCCAGGGGGCAGGACTAATGAAAAACTGTTTTTT. This gives the protein CASWPGGRTNEKLFF.